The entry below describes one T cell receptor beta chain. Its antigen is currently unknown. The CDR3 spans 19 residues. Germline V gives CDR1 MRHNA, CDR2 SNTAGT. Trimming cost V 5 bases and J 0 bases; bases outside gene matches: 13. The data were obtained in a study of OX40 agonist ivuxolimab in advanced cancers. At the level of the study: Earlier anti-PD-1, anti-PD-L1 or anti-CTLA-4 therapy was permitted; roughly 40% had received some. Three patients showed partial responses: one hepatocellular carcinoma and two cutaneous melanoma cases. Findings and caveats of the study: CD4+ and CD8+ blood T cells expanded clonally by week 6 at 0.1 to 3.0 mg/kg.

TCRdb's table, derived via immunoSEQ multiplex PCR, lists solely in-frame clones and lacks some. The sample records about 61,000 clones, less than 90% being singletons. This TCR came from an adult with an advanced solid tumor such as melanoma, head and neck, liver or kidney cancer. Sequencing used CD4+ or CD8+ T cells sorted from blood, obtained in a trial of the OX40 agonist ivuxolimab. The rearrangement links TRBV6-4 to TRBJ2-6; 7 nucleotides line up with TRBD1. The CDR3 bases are TGTGCCAGCAGTCGACAGGGACCGCCTTCCCCCTCTGGGGCCAACGTCCTGACTTTC. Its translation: CASSRQGPPSPSGANVLTF.